This T cell receptor (beta chain) originates from a study of vaccination effects on CD4 cells after COVID-19 (dated 2022 in TCRdb). Broadly, across the study: Across the study, the median time from the second dose to post-vaccine sampling was 72 days (range 14 to 241). SARS-CoV-2 spike-specific CD4+ TCR repertoires were compared before and after mRNA vaccination in COVID-19 convalescent patients and in infection-naive vaccine recipients. Altogether, some ten COVID-19 convalescent patients and a handful of SARS-CoV-2-naive healthy vaccine recipients made up the full study. The Oncomine TCR Beta short-read assay on an Illumina iSeq 100 was used to sequence cultures from other donors in the study. What the work shows at the level of the full study, not this receptor alone: In healthy vaccine recipients, vaccine-induced clones were almost all SARS-CoV-2 mono-reactive, with only 1 of 255 being cross-reactive with common cold coronaviruses. Limitations of the study were the small number of convalescent patients and the absence of early post-infection timepoints. Both infection-induced and vaccine-induced clones contracted markedly at late post-vaccination timepoints, which is consistent with waning T cell responses.

This clone was observed once. The antigen it recognizes is unknown. Base qualities are not recorded, but no much larger clone differs from it by a single base. The ViraFEST assay stimulated PBMC with viral peptide pools and then used TCR sequencing to identify antigen-specific CD4+ T cell clonotypes by expansion. After approximately 11 days of culture, CD4+ T cells were isolated with the EasySep CD4+ T cell isolation kit. Each participant got two doses of an mRNA SARS-CoV-2 vaccine, either BNT162b2 or mRNA-1273. None of the healthy vaccine recipients had a prior SARS-CoV-2 infection, which was confirmed by nucleocapsid antibody tests that came back negative both before and after vaccination. Each well held 1.5 million to 2 million PBMC cultured in IMDM containing roughly 5% human AB serum, about 10 IU/ml IL-2 and gentamicin, along with approximately 10 ug/ml peptides. On days 3 and 7, half of the culture medium was replaced with fresh IL-2-containing medium. Unless otherwise noted, each peptide stimulation condition was cultured in triplicate wells. Using Ficoll-Paque Plus gradient centrifugation, PBMC were separated from whole blood and then either used fresh or cryopreserved at -140C. Overlapping peptide pools spanned the spike proteins of SARS-CoV-2 and the common cold coronaviruses HCoV-NL63, HCoV-OC43 and HCoV-229E. The QIAamp micro DNA kit was used to extract genomic DNA from the cultured CD4+ T cells.

The CDR3 spans 19 residues, from the cysteine through the phenylalanine. The DNA shown is the 57-base CDR3, in frame from base 1. Based on the germline V gene, the CDR1 and CDR2 sequences are KGHDR and SFDVKD. V loses 3 bases at its end and J loses 0 bases; junction bases beyond the gene matches: 7. The library was made by the immunoSEQ multiplex PCR assay. DNA from the cultured, isolated CD4+ T cells was subjected to TCR beta CDR3 sequencing. The paper's data handling went like this. Non-productive TCR sequences were removed, reads were trimmed to the CDR3 region, and CDR3s of at least 7 amino acids were retained. Antigen-specific clonotypes were identified using the MANAFEST web app by comparison of expansion in peptide wells against reference cultures. For clones to be considered positive, expansion at FDR<0.05 versus reference and all other wells, an odds ratio above 5, and a frequency above 0.1% in two replicate wells were required. Cross-reactive clonotypes were defined as significantly expanded in SARS-CoV-2 spike wells and in at least one common cold coronavirus spike condition. CDR3 similarity was assessed by Levenshtein distance with the stringdist R package, and unrooted trees were built with ape in R 3.6.1. TCRdb limited this immuneACCESS table to in-frame rearrangements with V and J called. A share of clones is missing; checked studies link under half to unresolved V genes, and the rest is unexplained. The V and J calls and clone size were taken over from that table, and D and trimming were inferred from the DNA. This sample comprises 29,000 or so clones, roughly 71% of them detected only once. Roughly 16% of the sample is held by the ten biggest clonotypes.

This material consisted of CD4+ T cells from PBMCs cultured with HCoV-OC43 spike peptides, taken after COVID-19 vaccination. Explained via the paper, the cell subset or site label denotes: HCoV-OC43 spike overlapping peptide pool stimulation. This chain is built from TRBV24-1 and TRBJ2-1; the junction holds 13 bases that match TRBD2. This TCR was recovered from a human donor who received a COVID-19 vaccine. The DNA sequence is as follows: TGTGCCACCAGTGATCCGGGACTAGCGGGGTCCCGCTCCTACAATGAGCAGTTCTTC. Translated, this is CATSDPGLAGSRSYNEQFF.